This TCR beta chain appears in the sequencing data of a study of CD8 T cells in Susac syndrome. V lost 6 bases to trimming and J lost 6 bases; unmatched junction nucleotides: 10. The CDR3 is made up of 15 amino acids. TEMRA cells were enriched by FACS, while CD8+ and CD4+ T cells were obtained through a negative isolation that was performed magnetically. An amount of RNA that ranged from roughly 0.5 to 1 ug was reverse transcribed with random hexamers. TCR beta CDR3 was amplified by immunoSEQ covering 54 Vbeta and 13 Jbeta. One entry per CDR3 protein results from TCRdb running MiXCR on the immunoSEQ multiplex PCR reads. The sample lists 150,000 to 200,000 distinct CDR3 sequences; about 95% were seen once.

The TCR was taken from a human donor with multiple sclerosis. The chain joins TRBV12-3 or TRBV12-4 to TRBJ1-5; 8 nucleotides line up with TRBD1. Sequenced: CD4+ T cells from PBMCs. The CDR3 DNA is TGTGCCAGCAGCCCCCAGACAGGGGAAGGTCAGCCCCAGCATTTT. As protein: CASSPQTGEGQPQHF.